This T cell receptor beta chain was obtained from a study of T-cell reconstitution after alpha-beta-depleted transplantation in children. Unique molecular identifiers tagged the TCRbeta library. TCRdb fed the PCR reads into MiXCR, producing one record per CDR3 protein. The table lists about 610,000 distinct CDR3 sequences, 10% to 13% of them singletons. The ends were cut back, 6 bases at V and 4 bases at J, with 15 bases in the middle. Germline V CDR1 and CDR2: SQVTM, ANQGSEA. The CDR3 runs 14 residues. The V call is TRBV29-1, the J call TRBJ2-2; D might be TRBD1 or TRBD2, each matching 6 bases. This sequence originates from a human donor who donated a stem cell graft to a child with acute myeloid leukemia. The sequencing used PBMCs from the stem cell graft donor, collected from the stem cell graft. CDR3 sequence (DNA): TGCAGCGTGGAGGGGGGTACGAGCACCGGGGAGCTGTTTTTT. Translation gives CSVEGGTSTGELFF.